These T cell receptor beta chains were read from a single sample in a study of OX40 agonist ivuxolimab in advanced cancers. Clones were read by immunoSEQ multiplex PCR, and TCRdb kept only the in-frame ones, dropping some. The data hold approximately 65,000 clones, with around four fifths observed a single time. The sample consisted of CD4+ or CD8+ T cells sorted from blood, taken in a trial of the OX40 agonist ivuxolimab. These receptor sequences come from an adult with an advanced solid tumor such as melanoma, head and neck, liver or kidney cancer. Each CDR3 is given without its conserved first and last residue.

CDR3: ASRPQWTDMLYGYT; J: TRBJ1-2; V: TRBV19
CDR3: ASSWGGVYEQY; J: TRBJ2-7; V: TRBV28
CDR3: ASSEDGVQDIEAF; J: TRBJ1-1; V: TRBV2
CDR3: ASLSSGGARDTQY; J: TRBJ2-3; V: TRBV6-5
CDR3: ASSMGLAGVNEQF; J: TRBJ2-1; V: TRBV19
CDR3: ASSEGDGREAF; J: TRBJ1-1; V: TRBV6-1
CDR3: ASSDVGGREAF; J: TRBJ1-1; V: TRBV2
CDR3: ASSETWSYNEQF; J: TRBJ2-1; V: TRBV28
CDR3: ASSSVPSDSYNEQF; J: TRBJ2-1; V: TRBV5-1
CDR3: ASSLLPAEQY; J: TRBJ2-7; V: TRBV7-6
CDR3: ASRQAIYNEQF; J: TRBJ2-1; V: TRBV2
CDR3: ASSEARWTGTTGANVLT; J: TRBJ2-6; V: TRBV6-1
CDR3: ASSPQGVDTQY; J: TRBJ2-3; V: TRBV7-2
CDR3: ASSQALDRRKSGNTIY; J: TRBJ1-3; V: TRBV4-1
CDR3: ASWPGGNLYGYT; J: TRBJ1-2; V: TRBV27
CDR3: ASSTGTGGVGDTQY; J: TRBJ2-3; V: TRBV5-6
CDR3: AISDSREPRYT; J: TRBJ1-2; V: TRBV10-3
CDR3: ASSPRDRSRINYGYT; J: TRBJ1-2; V: TRBV7-2
CDR3: ASSPGQGNTEAF; J: TRBJ1-1; V: TRBV6-5
CDR3: ASSGGGVETQY; J: TRBJ2-5; V: TRBV28
CDR3: ASSASQGYSYNEQF; J: TRBJ2-1; V: TRBV25-1
CDR3: ASSPRGAGRGTDTQY; J: TRBJ2-3; V: TRBV5-1
CDR3: ASSYGTGNYNEQF; J: TRBJ2-1; V: TRBV6-5
CDR3: ASSPTSGTDTQY; J: TRBJ2-3; V: TRBV27
CDR3: ASTKSNYGYT; J: TRBJ1-2; V: TRBV19
CDR3: ASSPSSGRGDGYT; J: TRBJ1-2; V: TRBV7-2
CDR3: ASSFIQGSTDTQY; J: TRBJ2-3; V: TRBV6-6
CDR3: SVESHEAF; J: TRBJ1-1; V: TRBV29-1
CDR3: ASSPPRGSGSTDTQY; J: TRBJ2-3; V: TRBV18
CDR3: ASSLGAGGNEKLF; J: TRBJ1-4; V: TRBV5-1